The present T cell receptor (beta chain) was sequenced within a study of T cells in Graves' hyperthyroidism and ophthalmopathy. Concerning this clonotype: Its antigen is undetermined.

Amplification of TCR beta CDR3 regions used RNA as the template. RT-PCR in the first round (using the HTBI primer set) targeted the TCR CDR3. TCRdb ran MiXCR on the multiplex PCR reads and lists one entry per CDR3 protein. The data contain fewer than 650,000 distinct CDR3 sequences, about 45% of them singletons. The study's findings and limits: Among thyroid clonotypes expanded above 0.001, most also appeared in blood. Using 13 V-J features, a model discriminated ophthalmopathy from stable hyperthyroidism. A median approximately 6.8 months before onset, the model predicted ophthalmopathy.

The CDR3 runs to 14 residues. Losses at the gene ends were 3 bases for V and 3 bases for J; bases not matched to a gene: 3. CDR1 and CDR2 from the germline V gene are SNHLY and FYNNEI. This rearrangement joins TRBV2 to TRBJ2-7, with 9 bases aligning to TRBD1. This sequence was found in an adult woman with Graves' disease, either hyperthyroidism or ophthalmopathy (not recorded which). Material: peripheral blood or thyroid tissue (not recorded which). For the CDR3, the DNA is TGTGCCAGCAGTGACACAGGGGGCTTCTACGAGCAGTACTTC. This codes for CASSDTGGFYEQYF.